The entry that follows covers one T cell receptor beta chain sequence. Its antigen is unidentified. V shed 0 bases and J shed 4 bases, with 11 bases lying between them. Germline-derived CDR1 and CDR2 are SGHNT and YYREEE (reference sequence). The CDR3 runs to 15 residues. The method was immunoSEQ multiplex PCR; TCRdb's version includes in-frame clones alone and lacks a portion of them. The data show 150,000 to 160,000 clones, around 89% seen once. These data are taken from a study of T cell responses to AZD1222 COVID-19 vaccine. Study results and caveats: White British donors predominated, females outnumbered males, and clonal diversity was possibly underestimated.

The sequenced sample was peripheral blood, obtained on day 0 of AZD1222 vaccination. The chain is built from TRBV5-4 and TRBJ1-3; D call uncertain. This TCR came from an adult in good health. DNA of the CDR3: TGTGCCAGCAGCTTGGAACAGTCTGGCGGAAACACCATATATTTT. As protein: CASSLEQSGGNTIYF.